This TCR beta chain derives from a study of post-analysis software for immune sequencing data. Across the study: Patients with relapsing-remitting, secondary progressive and progressive-relapsing multiple sclerosis courses were all represented. Study results and limitations: Samples prepared in the same batch strongly co-clustered by F measure. Controls had significantly higher normalized Chao1 diversity than multiple sclerosis patients.

Built from TCR beta cDNA, the libraries had unique molecular identifiers in them. A population of about 1 to 11 million T cells gave rise to around 480,000 cDNA molecules. TCRdb reanalysed the PCR reads using MiXCR and keeps one entry per CDR3 protein. This sample has around 200,000 distinct CDR3 sequences, with about 30% found just once. At least ten counts were recorded for this clonotype. What it binds is unknown. The sample consisted of blood. The receptor was isolated from a girl aged 2 to 17 with multiple sclerosis.

The CDR3 coding sequence is TGTGCCAGCAGTCGAACAGGGAGGGACTATGGCTACACCTTC. Translating it yields CASSRTGRDYGYTF. This chain uses TRBV12-3 or TRBV12-4 with TRBJ1-2; TRBD1 is a possible D gene (6 bases). CDR3 length equals 14 residues. Trimming shortened V by 5 bases and J by 3 bases, and 13 bases separated the two germline ends.